The sequence of this TCR beta chain was determined in a study of OX40 agonist ivuxolimab in advanced cancers. V was cut by 0 bases and J by 2 bases, with 2 bases left in between. CDR3 length: 13 residues. Germline assignment: CDR1 SNHLY and CDR2 FYNNEI. TCRdb's copy holds only in-frame clones and misses some; the assay was immunoSEQ multiplex PCR. The repertoire consists of 52,000 or so clones, with almost 85% occurring once and the leading ten covering roughly 4.2%. On this clone itself: The antigen remains unidentified.

General observations from the study: In CD8+ T cells, expanded clones were on average more numerous than in CD4+.

V gene TRBV2 combines with J gene TRBJ2-1, with no clear D. The material sequenced was CD4+ or CD8+ T cells sorted from blood, taken in a trial of the OX40 agonist ivuxolimab. This TCR was sampled from an adult with an advanced solid tumor such as melanoma, head and neck, liver or kidney cancer. Here the CDR3 DNA reads TGTGCCAGCAGTGAAGCGACCTACAATGAGCAGTTCTTC. Translation: CASSEATYNEQFF. The variable domain in full, completed from reference TRBV2 and TRBJ2-1, reads EPEVTQTPSHQVTQMGQEVILRCVPISNHLYFYWYRQILGQKVEFLVSFYNNEISEKSEIFDDQFSVERPDGSNFTLKIRSTKLEDSAMYFCASSEATYNEQFFGPGTRLTVL.